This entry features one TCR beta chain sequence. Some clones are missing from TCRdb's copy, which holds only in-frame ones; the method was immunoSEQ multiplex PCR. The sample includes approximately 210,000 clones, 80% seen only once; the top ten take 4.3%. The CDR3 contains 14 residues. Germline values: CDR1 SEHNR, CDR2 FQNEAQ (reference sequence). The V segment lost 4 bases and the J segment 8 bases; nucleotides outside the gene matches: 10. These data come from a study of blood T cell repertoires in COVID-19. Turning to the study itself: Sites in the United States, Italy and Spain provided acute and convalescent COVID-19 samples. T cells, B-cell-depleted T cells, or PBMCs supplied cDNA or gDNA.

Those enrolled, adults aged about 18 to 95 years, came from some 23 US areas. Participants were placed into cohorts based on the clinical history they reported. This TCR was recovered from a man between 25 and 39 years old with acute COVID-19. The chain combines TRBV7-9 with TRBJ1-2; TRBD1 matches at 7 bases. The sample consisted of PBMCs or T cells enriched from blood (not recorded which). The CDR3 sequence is CASSSPDRAWGYTF. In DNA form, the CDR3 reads TGTGCCAGCAGCTCCCCTGACAGGGCTTGGGGCTACACCTTC.